The 14 T cell receptor beta chains below all came from one sample that was sequenced in a study of blood T cell repertoires in COVID-19. Libraries were prepared by immunoSEQ multiplex PCR; TCRdb keeps only in-frame clonotypes and omits some of them. This sample carries just over 250,000 clones, approximately 89% of them seen once, and the ten largest clones take roughly 2.5%. Sequencing was carried out using peripheral blood. These receptors originate from a woman aged 50 to 60 with acute or convalescent COVID-19.

This rearrangement joins TRBV5-1 to TRBJ2-7; D possibly corresponds to TRBD1 (6 bases). The CDR3 runs 14 residues. Germline-derived CDR1 and CDR2 are SGHRS and YFSETQ. Between the trimmed V and J ends, which lost 0 bases and 3 bases, there was a span of 10 bases. DNA of the CDR3: TGCGCCAGCAGCTTGGAACAGGGTGGCTACGAGCAGTACTTC. Translation: CASSLEQGGYEQYF.

The chain employs TRBV30 and TRBJ2-2; D is unclear. The V end lost 5 bases, the J end lost 3 bases, and 7 bases lay between the germline ends. The CDR3 has 12 residues. The germline V gene encodes CDR1 GTSNPN and CDR2 SVGIG (reference sequence). The DNA of the CDR3 is TGTGCCTGGGTTAGCTACACCGGGGAGCTGTTTTTT. It yields the protein CAWVSYTGELFF.

This clone was recorded only once. The chain uses TRBV27 and TRBJ1-6; TRBD1 aligns across 12 bases. Trimming at V came to 1 base and at J to 7 bases, leaving 5 bases not matched to a gene. This CDR3 region has 17 residues. The germline V gene has CDR1 MNHEY and CDR2 SMNVEV (reference sequence). CDR3 amino acids: CASSLFGDRGRNSPLHF. CDR3 DNA sequence: TGTGCCAGCAGTTTATTTGGGGACAGGGGGCGAAATTCACCCCTCCACTTT.

This chain joins TRBV10-3 and TRBJ2-7; 9 bases line up with TRBD1. J lost 0 bases, V lost 8 bases, and 5 bases had no gene match. There are 14 residues in the CDR3. The germline gives CDR1 ENHRY, CDR2 SYGVKD. CDR3 in DNA: TGTGCCATCTCCGGGACAGGGTCCTCCTACGAGCAGTACTTC. It specifies CAISGTGSSYEQYF.

The genes are TRBV11-3 and TRBJ2-7; possibly TRBD2 for D (5 bases). From germline, CDR1 is SGHNT and CDR2 YENEEA. V lost 5 bases, J lost 3 bases, and 11 bases lay in between. The CDR3 runs to 13 residues. This CDR3 reads CASSRESGYEQYF. CDR3 DNA sequence: TGTGCCAGCAGCCGGGAAAGCGGCTACGAGCAGTACTTC.

V is TRBV6-5 and J is TRBJ1-5; TRBD1 matches 10 bases. V lost 4 bases and J lost 8; bases outside the gene matches: 5. CDR1 and CDR2 from the germline V gene are MNHEY and SVGAGI. The CDR3 covers 14 residues. CDR3 residues: CASSSDRGGEPQHF. CDR3 nucleotide sequence: TGTGCCAGCAGTTCGGACAGGGGGGGGGAGCCCCAGCATTTT.

The chain links TRBV3-1 (or the pseudogene TRBV3-2) to TRBJ2-2, with 8 bases fitting TRBD2. Losses at the gene ends were 7 bases for V and 0 bases for J; bases not matched to a gene: 4. The CDR3 loop spans 15 amino acids. Germline V gives CDR1 LGHDT, CDR2 YNNKEL (reference sequence). The CDR3 nucleotides read TGTGCCAGCACCACTAGCGGAACGAACACCGGGGAGCTGTTTTTT. Encoded protein: CASTTSGTNTGELFF.

This clone was seen a few times. An end of the junction differs from the germline gene, which may be a read error. The chain is built from TRBV7-7 and TRBJ2-1; 7 bases are a match to TRBD2. Germline V gene lookup returns CDR1 SSHAT and CDR2 FNYEAQ (reference sequence). The CDR3 is 15 residues long. This CDR3 is CASSLELAVYNEQFF. In DNA form, the CDR3 reads TGTGCTAGCAGCTTAGAGCTAGCGGTGTACAATGAGCAGTTCTTC.

The V gene is TRBV7-2, the J gene TRBJ1-5; 8 nucleotides line up with TRBD1. The germline gives CDR1 SGHTA, CDR2 FQGNSA. The CDR3 is made up of 15 amino acids. V lost 1 base and J lost 6; bases outside the gene matches: 5. DNA for the CDR3: TGTGCCAGCAGCTTAGGCCGGACAGGGAGTCAGCCCCAGCATTTT. Translated: CASSLGRTGSQPQHF.

This chain connects TRBV5-1 to TRBJ1-2; 7 nucleotides align to TRBD1. Germline CDR1 reads SGHRS; CDR2 reads YFSETQ. V was pared by 4 bases and J by 8 bases, with 8 bases of the junction left unmatched. CDR3 size: 13 residues. DNA for the CDR3: TGCGCCAGCAGCCCGCAGGGGGTCGACGGCTACACCTTC. Its translation is CASSPQGVDGYTF.

V gene TRBV27 combines with J gene TRBJ1-5, with D hard to call. Germline V lookup: CDR1 MNHEY, CDR2 SMNVEV (reference sequence). The CDR3 extends over 15 amino acids. Trimming took off 6 bases at V and 1 base at J, with 13 bases between the two ends. CDR3 region: CASSPRGGSNQPQHF. The DNA for the CDR3 is TGTGCCAGCAGCCCACGCGGTGGCAGCAATCAGCCCCAGCATTTT.

In this sample, this clone turned up once. The CDR3 is CAISAGTSGNTDTQYF. The CDR3 region has the DNA TGTGCCATCAGTGCCGGGACTAGCGGGAACACAGATACGCAGTATTTT. The rearrangement uses TRBV10-3 and TRBJ2-3, with 13 bases aligning to TRBD2. The CDR3 runs to 16 residues. The V gene's germline CDR1 is ENHRY and CDR2 SYGVKD. V was pared by 4 bases and J by 2 bases, with 3 bases of the junction left unmatched.

This sequence joins TRBV5-4 and TRBJ1-2; the D is unclear. CDR3 length: 15 residues. Germline values: CDR1 SGHNT, CDR2 YYREEE (reference sequence). V was cut by 2 bases and J by 2 bases, with 13 bases left in between. CDR3 residues: CASSFADKTNYGYTF. CDR3 coding DNA: TGTGCCAGCAGCTTTGCTGACAAGACGAACTATGGCTACACCTTC.

J is TRBJ2-1 and V is TRBV25-1, with 10 bases identical to TRBD2. The ends lost 5 bases at V and 3 bases at J; junction bases unmatched: 7. CDR3 size: 16 residues. Per germline, CDR1 MGHDK and CDR2 SYGVNS. CDR3 coding DNA: TGTGCCAGCAGTCCAACTAGCGGGGCCCTCTACAATGAGCAGTTCTTC. It is translated as CASSPTSGALYNEQFF. The full variable domain, rest sourced from reference TRBV25-1 and TRBJ2-1, is EADIYQTPRYLVIGTGKKITLECSQTMGHDKMYWYQQDPGMELHLIHYSYGVNSTEKGDLSSESTVSRIRTEHFPLTLESARPSHTSQYLCASSPTSGALYNEQFFGPGTRLTVL.